This T cell receptor (beta chain) was identified in a study of T-cell memory formation after mild COVID-19. About this clonotype itself: As yet, its antigen is unknown.

This CDR3 is built from 15 residues. Germline CDR1 MDHEN, CDR2 SYDVKM. V lost 6 bases to trimming and J lost 2 bases, with 14 bases between them. General observations from the study: Memory from before infection featured some responding clones, which suggests cross-reactive memory joined. Contracting clones, day 15 to 85, had balanced CD4/CD8, and later expanders favored CD4+. Second-wave clones peaking on day 37 lacked confirmed SARS-CoV-2 specificity.

TCRdb re-called the 5' RACE reads with MiXCR, one entry per CDR3 protein. Of approximately 290,000 distinct CDR3 sequences in the sample, 8% to 10% were seen once. The chain recombines TRBV28 with TRBJ1-5; a possible D gene is TRBD1 (6 bases). The specimen sequenced was PBMCs or a T cell subset sorted from them (not recorded which). This receptor was obtained from a man aged 18 to 30 who had mild COVID-19 (a few samples of this study predate the infection). Cell type and time point are not known. CDR3 residues: CASRSPGVGNQPQHF. CDR3 nucleotides: TGTGCCAGCAGGTCCCCAGGGGTAGGCAATCAGCCCCAGCATTTT.